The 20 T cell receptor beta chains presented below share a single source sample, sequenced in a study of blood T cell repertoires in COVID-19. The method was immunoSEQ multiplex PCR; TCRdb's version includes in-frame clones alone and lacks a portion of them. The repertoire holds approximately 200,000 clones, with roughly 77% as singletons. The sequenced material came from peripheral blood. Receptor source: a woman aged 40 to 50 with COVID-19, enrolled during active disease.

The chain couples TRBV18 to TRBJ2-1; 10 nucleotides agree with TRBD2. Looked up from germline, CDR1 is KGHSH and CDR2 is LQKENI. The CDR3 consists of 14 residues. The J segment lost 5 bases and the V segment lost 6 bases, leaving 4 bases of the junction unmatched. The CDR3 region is CASSTSGKNNEQFF. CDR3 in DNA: TGTGCCAGCTCTACTAGCGGGAAAAACAATGAGCAGTTCTTC.

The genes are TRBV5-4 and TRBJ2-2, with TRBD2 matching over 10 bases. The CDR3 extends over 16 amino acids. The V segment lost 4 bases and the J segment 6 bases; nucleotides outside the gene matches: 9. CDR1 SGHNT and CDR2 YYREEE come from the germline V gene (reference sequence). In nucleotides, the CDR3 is TGTGCCAGCAGCCTCGACCTTAGCGGGGGGTCCGGGGAGCTGTTTTTT. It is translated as CASSLDLSGGSGELFF.

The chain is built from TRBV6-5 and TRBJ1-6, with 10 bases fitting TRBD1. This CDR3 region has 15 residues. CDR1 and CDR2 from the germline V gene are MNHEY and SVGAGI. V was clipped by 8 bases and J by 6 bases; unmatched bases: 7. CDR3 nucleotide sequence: TGTGCCAGCCCGGGACAGGGGCTACCTAATTCACCCCTCCACTTT. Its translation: CASPGQGLPNSPLHF.

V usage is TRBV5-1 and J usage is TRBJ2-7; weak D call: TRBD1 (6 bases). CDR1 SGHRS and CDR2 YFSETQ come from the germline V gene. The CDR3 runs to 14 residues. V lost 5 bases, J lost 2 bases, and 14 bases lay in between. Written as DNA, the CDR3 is TGCGCCAGCAGATTCCGGACAGCCACCTACGAGCAGTACTTC. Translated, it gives CASRFRTATYEQYF.

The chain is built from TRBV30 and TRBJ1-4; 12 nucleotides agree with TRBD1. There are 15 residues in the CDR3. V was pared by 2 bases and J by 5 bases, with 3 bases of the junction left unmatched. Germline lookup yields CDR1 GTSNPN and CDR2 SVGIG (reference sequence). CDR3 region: CAWSKGTGGNEKLFF. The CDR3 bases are TGTGCCTGGAGTAAGGGGACAGGGGGCAATGAAAAACTGTTTTTT.

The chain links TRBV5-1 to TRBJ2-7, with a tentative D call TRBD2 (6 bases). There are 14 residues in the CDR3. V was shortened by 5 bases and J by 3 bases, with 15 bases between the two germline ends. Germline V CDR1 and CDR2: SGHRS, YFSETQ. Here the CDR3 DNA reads TGCGCCAGCAGTACCAGTGGGGGGAACTACGAGCAGTACTTC. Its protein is CASSTSGGNYEQYF.

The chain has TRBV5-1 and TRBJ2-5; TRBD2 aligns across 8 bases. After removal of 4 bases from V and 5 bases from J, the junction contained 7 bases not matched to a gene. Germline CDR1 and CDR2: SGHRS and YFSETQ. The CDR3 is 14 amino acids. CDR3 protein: CASSPGGGRETQYF. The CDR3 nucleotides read TGCGCCAGCAGCCCCGGGGGGGGCCGGGAGACCCAGTACTTC. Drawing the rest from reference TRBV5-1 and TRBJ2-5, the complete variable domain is KAGVTQTPRYLIKTRGQQVTLSCSPISGHRSVSWYQQTPGQGLQFLFEYFSETQRNKGNFPGRFSGRQFSNSRSEMNVSTLELGDSALYLCASSPGGGRETQYFGPGTRLLVL.

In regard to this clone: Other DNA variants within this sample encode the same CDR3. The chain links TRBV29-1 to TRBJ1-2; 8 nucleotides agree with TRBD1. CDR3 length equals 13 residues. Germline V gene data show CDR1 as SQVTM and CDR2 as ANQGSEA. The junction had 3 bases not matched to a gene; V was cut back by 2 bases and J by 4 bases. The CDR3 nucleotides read TGCAGCGTTGAACCCGGACAGGGCTATGGCTACACCTTC. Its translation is CSVEPGQGYGYTF.

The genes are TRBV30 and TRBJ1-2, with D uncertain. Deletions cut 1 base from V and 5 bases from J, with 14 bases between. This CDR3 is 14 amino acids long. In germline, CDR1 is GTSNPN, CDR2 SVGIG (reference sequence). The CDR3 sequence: CAWSEGGNIYGYTF. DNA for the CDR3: TGTGCCTGGAGTGAGGGAGGGAACATATATGGCTACACCTTC.

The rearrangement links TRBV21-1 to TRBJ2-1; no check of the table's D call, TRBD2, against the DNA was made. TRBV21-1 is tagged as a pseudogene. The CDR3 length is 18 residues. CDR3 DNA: TGTGCCAGCAGCAAAGCGCTGGACTTGTCCCACTCCTACAATGAGCAGTTCTTC. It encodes CASSKALDLSHSYNEQFF.

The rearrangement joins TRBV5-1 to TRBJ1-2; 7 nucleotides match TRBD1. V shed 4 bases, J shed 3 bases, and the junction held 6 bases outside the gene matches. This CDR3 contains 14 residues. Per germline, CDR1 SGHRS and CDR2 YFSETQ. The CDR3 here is CASSPGGVDYGYTF. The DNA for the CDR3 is TGCGCCAGCAGCCCAGGGGGTGTCGACTATGGCTACACCTTC.

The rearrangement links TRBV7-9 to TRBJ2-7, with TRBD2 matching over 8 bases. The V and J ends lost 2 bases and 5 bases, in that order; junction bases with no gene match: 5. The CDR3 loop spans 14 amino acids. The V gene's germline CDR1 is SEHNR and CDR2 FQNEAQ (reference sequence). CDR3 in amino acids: CASSLQSGSHEQYF. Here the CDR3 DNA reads TGTGCCAGCAGCTTACAGAGCGGGAGTCACGAGCAGTACTTC. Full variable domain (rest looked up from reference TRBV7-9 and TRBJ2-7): DTGVSQNPRHKITKRGQNVTFRCDPISEHNRLYWYRQTLGQGPEFLTYFQNEAQLEKSRLLSDRFSAERPKGSFSTLEIQRTEQGDSAMYLCASSLQSGSHEQYFGPGTRLTVT.

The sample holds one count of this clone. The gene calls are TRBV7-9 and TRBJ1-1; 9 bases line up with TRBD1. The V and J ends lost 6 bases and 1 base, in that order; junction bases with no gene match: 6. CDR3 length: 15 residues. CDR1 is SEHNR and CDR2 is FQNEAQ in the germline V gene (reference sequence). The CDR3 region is CASRLGQGSNTEAFF. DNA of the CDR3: TGTGCCAGCAGACTGGGACAGGGATCGAACACTGAAGCTTTCTTT.

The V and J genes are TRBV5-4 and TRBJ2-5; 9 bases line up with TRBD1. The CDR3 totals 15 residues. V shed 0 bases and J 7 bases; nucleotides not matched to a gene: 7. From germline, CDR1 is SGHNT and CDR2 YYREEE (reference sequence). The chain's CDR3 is CASSLAADRGGTQYF. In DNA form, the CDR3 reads TGTGCCAGCAGCTTGGCCGCGGACAGGGGAGGGACCCAGTACTTC.

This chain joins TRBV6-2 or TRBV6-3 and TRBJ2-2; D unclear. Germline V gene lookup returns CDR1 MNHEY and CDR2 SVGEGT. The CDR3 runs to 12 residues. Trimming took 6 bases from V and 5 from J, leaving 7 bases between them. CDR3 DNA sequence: TGTGCCAGCAGCACATCTACCGGGGAGCTGTTTTTT. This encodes CASSTSTGELFF.

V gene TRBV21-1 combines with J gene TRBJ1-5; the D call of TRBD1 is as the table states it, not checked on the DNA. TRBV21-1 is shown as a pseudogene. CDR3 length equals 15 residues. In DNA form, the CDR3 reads TGTGCCAGACCGGGACAGGGCCATAGCAATCAGCCCCAGCATTTT. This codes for CARPGQGHSNQPQHF.

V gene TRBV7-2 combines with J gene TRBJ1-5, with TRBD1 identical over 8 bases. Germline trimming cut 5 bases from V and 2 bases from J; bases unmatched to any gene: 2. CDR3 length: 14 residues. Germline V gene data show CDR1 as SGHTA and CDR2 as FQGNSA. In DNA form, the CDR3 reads TGTGCCAGCAGCAGGGGACAGGGCAATCAGCCCCAGCATTTT. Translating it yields CASSRGQGNQPQHF.

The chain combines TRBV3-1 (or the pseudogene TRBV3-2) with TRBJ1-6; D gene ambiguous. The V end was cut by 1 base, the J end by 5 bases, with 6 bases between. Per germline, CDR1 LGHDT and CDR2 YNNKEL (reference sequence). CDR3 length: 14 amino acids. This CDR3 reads CASSQGRDNSPLHF. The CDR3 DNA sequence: TGTGCCAGCAGCCAAGGAAGAGATAATTCACCCCTCCACTTT.

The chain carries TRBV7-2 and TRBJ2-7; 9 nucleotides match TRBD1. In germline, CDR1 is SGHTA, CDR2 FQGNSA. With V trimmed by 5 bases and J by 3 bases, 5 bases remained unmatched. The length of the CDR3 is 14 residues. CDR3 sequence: CASSPQGAGYEQYF. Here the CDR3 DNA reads TGTGCCAGCAGCCCACAGGGGGCAGGCTACGAGCAGTACTTC.

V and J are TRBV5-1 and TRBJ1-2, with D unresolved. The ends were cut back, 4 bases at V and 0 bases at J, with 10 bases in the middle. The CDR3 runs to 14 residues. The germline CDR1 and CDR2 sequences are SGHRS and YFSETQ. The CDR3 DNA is TGCGCCAGCAGCGAGAGTGCCGCTAACTATGGCTACACCTTC. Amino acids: CASSESAANYGYTF.